The source of this T cell receptor beta chain is a study of cytomegalovirus exposure and HLA in healthy donors (dated by TCRdb to 2017 to 2019). With respect to the entire study: A later analysis indicated that the 110 or so validation repertoires were generated on the platform also employed for the 700 or so repertoires of the first cohort. Besides the first cohort of more than 650 subjects, a separate validation cohort made up of over 100 different subjects was used. High-throughput TCR immunosequencing, statistical association of individual TCRs with disease status, and machine learning were combined to predict cytomegalovirus infection status. The study aimed to test whether signatures of past pathogen exposure could be identified by cataloging public T cell receptors. What the research found in general, with its limitations: The study listed 150 to 200 TCR beta chains as associated with cytomegalovirus. The validation cohort had no HLA typing available for a later analysis, so co-occurrence within that cohort was assessed over all 120 or so repertoires. Across donors, most TCR sequences were observed very rarely, whereas some public TCRs were present in many individuals. According to the authors, the approach could potentially be generalized to other disease states and immunological phenotypes. Of the cluster scores, about 94% were above 0 in a later analysis, which found that TCRs clustered in the first cohort also tended to co-occur in the approximately 130 validation repertoires. In vitro tests confirmed that a few of the cytomegalovirus-associated TCR beta chains recognize cytomegalovirus antigens. The classifier was reported to diagnose cytomegalovirus status with high specificity and sensitivity in both the original cohort and the validation cohort.

This clone was counted a single time. Its antigen remains undetermined. No qualities accompany the bases; no much larger clone lies one base away. The donors were included in the validation cohort of some 120 subjects, a group kept apart from the 666-subject first cohort. Library preparation used the immunoSEQ multiplex PCR assay. Per the source publication's procedure: To diagnose cytomegalovirus status from the catalog of TCR beta chain sequences, a statistical classification framework was built. As stored in TCRdb, this immuneACCESS dataset retains in-frame rearrangements with V and J assigned. A fraction of the clones does not appear; measured against another copy, unresolved V genes explain less than half of the discrepancy, and the remainder lacks a known reason. The DNA was the basis for D and trimming; V, J and clone size are from that table. Counted in this sample were 200,000 to 250,000 clones; approximately 80% of them appeared once. Of the sample, 11% to 15% falls within the top ten clones.

The specimen sequenced was PBMCs. This receptor was obtained from a woman aged 25 to 39 in good health and CMV-seropositive.

The bases read TGTGCCAGCAGTTTATGGTCAGGGGGCGACTTTGGGAACACTGAAGCTTTCTTT. This encodes CASSLWSGGDFGNTEAFF. The chain employs TRBV27 and TRBJ1-1; 8 central nucleotides agree with TRBD1. The germline V and J ends show losses of 1 base and 1 base respectively, and no gene match explains 11 bases of the junction. In the germline V gene (reference sequence), CDR1 corresponds to MNHEY and CDR2 to SMNVEV. Inclusive of the bounding cysteine and phenylalanine, the CDR3 is 18 residues long. Solely the CDR3 DNA is kept, with 54 bases framed from the first base.